Sequencing of this TCR beta chain was carried out in a study of Ad26.COV2.S vaccination and SARS-CoV-2 variants. In the study overall: The trial was COV1001 and the donor's arm was Ad26.COV2.S. Doses of Ad26.COV2.S were injected into muscle once or twice, 56 days apart. Study-level results: CD8+ and CD4+ T cells specific for spike reportedly responded with substantial breadth after vaccination.

A single count supports this clone. Its antigen is currently unknown. Treatment specified: some 20 received Ad26.COV2.S at low or high dose, single or two shots; five or six received placebo; per-sample allocation not given. Specimen acquisition occurred on day 63 following the initial vaccine or placebo injection. The donor's status was that of an adult aged 18-55 years in Boston. Some clones are missing from TCRdb's copy, which holds only in-frame ones; the method was immunoSEQ multiplex PCR. Of about 420,000 clones listed, approximately 90% are singletons. Germline V gene data show CDR1 as SGHRS and CDR2 as YFSETQ. The CDR3 extends over 16 amino acids. Trimming removed 2 bases at V and 1 base at J, with 14 bases between.

This chain joins TRBV5-1 and TRBJ2-3; D is ambiguous. The material sequenced was peripheral blood, taken in a trial of Ad26.COV2.S vaccine versus placebo. The sequence derives from a person aged 18-60 years who received the Ad26.COV2.S COVID-19 vaccine or a placebo. The CDR3 reads CASSFRGYEGTDTQYF. The CDR3 region has the DNA TGCGCCAGCAGCTTTCGAGGATACGAGGGCACAGATACGCAGTATTTT.